This T cell receptor beta chain was profiled in a study of blood T cell repertoires in COVID-19. Germline V CDR1 and CDR2: LGHDT, YNNKEL (reference sequence). This CDR3 has 15 residues. V dropped 0 bases and J dropped 4 bases, with 12 bases sitting between them. TCRdb's copy holds only in-frame clones and misses some; the assay was immunoSEQ multiplex PCR. The table records about 69,000 clones, about 85% of them present only once. This rearrangement joins TRBV3-1 (or the pseudogene TRBV3-2) to TRBJ1-2; no firm D call. The TCR sequence derives from an elderly man with acute or convalescent COVID-19. Material: peripheral blood. This CDR3 is CASSQEVSSVYGYTF. As DNA, the CDR3 is TGTGCCAGCAGCCAAGAGGTCTCCAGTGTCTATGGCTACACCTTC.